This note documents a single T cell receptor beta chain sequence. Its target is not known. This specimen belongs to a study of cytomegalovirus exposure and HLA in healthy donors. Study-level results: In a later analysis, the majority of CMV-associated beta chains seemingly showed HLA restriction. The study flagged fewer than 200 TCR beta chains as cytomegalovirus-associated.

The CDR3 sequence is 13 residues long. The trim removed 4 bases at V and 15 bases at J, leaving 8 bases unmatched. Germline-derived CDR1 and CDR2 are SGHRS and YFSETQ. PCR used 60 Vbeta primers and 13 Jbeta primers. Only in-frame clones appear in the TCRdb table, and some are missing; sequencing was by immunoSEQ multiplex PCR. This table has around 160,000 clones, 80% to 85% appearing once. This clonotype originated in a human donor in good health. The J gene is TRBJ2-1, the V gene TRBV5-1, with 12 nucleotides matching TRBD1. Sequencing input: PBMCs. The CDR3 coding sequence is TGCGCCAGCAGCACCGGGACAGGGGGCGAAAGGTTCTTC. It encodes CASSTGTGGERFF.